This TCR beta chain was recovered during a study of blood T cell repertoires in COVID-19. Background on the study: The origin of the acute and convalescent COVID-19 samples was the United States, Italy and Spain. From T cells, B-cell-depleted T cells, or PBMCs came the material, which was cDNA or gDNA.

Original data processing: Using reference gene primer amplification, nucleated cell counts were estimated. Sequencing was performed with immunoSEQ multiplex PCR; in TCRdb, only in-frame clones are kept and a portion is missing. V, J and clone size are those of that table, while D and trimming were read from the DNA. The data contain 130,000 to 150,000 clones, 76% of them singletons. This CDR3 has 14 amino acids. Germline V gives CDR1 MNHEY, CDR2 SVGAGI. Trimming took off 8 bases at V and 6 bases at J, with 17 bases between the two ends. The chain links TRBV6-5 to TRBJ2-1; the D gene is possibly TRBD2 (5 bases). Sequencing was performed on peripheral blood. The sequence was collected from a man between 60 and 75 years old with acute or convalescent COVID-19. The chain's CDR3 is CASQQRGGSNEQFF. CDR3 nucleotide sequence: TGTGCCAGCCAGCAACGCGGAGGCAGCAATGAGCAGTTCTTC.